Below are 18 T cell receptor beta chains sequenced from a single sample in a study of control samples from healthy donors and cancer patients. The assay was immunoSEQ multiplex PCR, and TCRdb's table has in-frame clones only and misses some. The table lists some 120,000 clones, around 90% of them singletons. Sequencing input: blood. The receptors stem from a man in his fifties or sixties in good health.

The CDR3 protein is CASSRGTGTNYGYTF. CDR3 bases: TGTGCCAGCAGCCGAGGGACAGGGACCAACTATGGCTACACCTTC. The chain combines TRBV3-1 (or the pseudogene TRBV3-2) with TRBJ1-2, with 9 bases lining up with TRBD1. The CDR3 spans 15 residues. V lost 4 bases and J lost 2; bases outside the gene matches: 5. Looked up from germline, CDR1 is LGHDT and CDR2 is YNNKEL (reference sequence).

The chain carries TRBV3-1 (or the pseudogene TRBV3-2) and TRBJ1-2, with 8 bases identical to TRBD1. The V segment lost 5 bases and the J segment 7 bases; nucleotides outside the gene matches: 9. This CDR3 is built from 14 residues. Germline V gene data show CDR1 as LGHDT and CDR2 as YNNKEL (reference sequence). The CDR3 coding sequence is TGTGCCAGCAGCTCCCGGACAGGGCCCTCTGGCTACACCTTC. Translated: CASSSRTGPSGYTF.

This clone was seen only once. The rearrangement joins TRBV6-5 to TRBJ2-7, with 9 nucleotides matching TRBD1. The CDR3 extends over 14 amino acids. Germline V gene lookup returns CDR1 MNHEY and CDR2 SVGAGI. The junction had 11 bases not matched to a gene; V was cut back by 8 bases and J by 6 bases. CDR3 sequence (DNA): TGTGCCAGCCTACCGGGACAGGGTTGGAGCGAGCAGTACTTC. Its translation is CASLPGQGWSEQYF.

The chain links TRBV7-9 to TRBJ2-7, with D perhaps TRBD1 or TRBD2 (5 bases each). The V end lost 6 bases, the J end lost 0 bases, and 12 bases lay between the germline ends. CDR1 SEHNR and CDR2 FQNEAQ come from the germline V gene (reference sequence). This CDR3 is built from 14 residues. CDR3 residues: CASSYPGRSYEQYF. DNA of the CDR3: TGTGCCAGCAGTTATCCGGGACGCTCCTACGAGCAGTACTTC.

The rearrangement joins TRBV10-3 to TRBJ1-4; D is ambiguous. CDR1 is ENHRY and CDR2 is SYGVKD in the germline V gene. This CDR3 is built from 13 residues. V lost 3 bases to trimming and J lost 7 bases, with 9 bases between them. This chain's CDR3 is CAISDGLGEKLFF. CDR3 bases: TGTGCCATCAGTGATGGCCTGGGTGAAAAACTGTTTTTT.

This clone occurred a few times. Other DNA sequences in the same sample also yield this CDR3. The rearrangement joins TRBV2 to TRBJ2-7; no reliable D call. Per germline, CDR1 SNHLY and CDR2 FYNNEI. V lost 0 bases to trimming and J lost 3 bases, with 3 bases between them. The CDR3 has 12 residues. The CDR3 is CASSEAGYEQYF. The CDR3 DNA reads TGTGCCAGCAGTGAAGCTGGCTACGAGCAGTACTTC. The full variable domain, completed using reference TRBV2 and TRBJ2-7, is EPEVTQTPSHQVTQMGQEVILRCVPISNHLYFYWYRQILGQKVEFLVSFYNNEISEKSEIFDDQFSVERPDGSNFTLKIRSTKLEDSAMYFCASSEAGYEQYFGPGTRLTVT.

This clone was seen only once. The chain employs TRBV6-4 and TRBJ1-1; 7 bases are shared with TRBD1. This CDR3 region has 13 residues. Unmatched junction bases numbered 6, after V lost 8 bases and J lost 3 bases. In germline, CDR1 is MRHNA, CDR2 SNTAGT. The CDR3 loop is CASRQGVHTEAFF. For the CDR3, the DNA is TGTGCCAGCCGACAGGGAGTGCACACTGAAGCTTTCTTT.

This chain connects TRBV5-1 to TRBJ2-5; the match to TRBD1 covers 7 bases. CDR1 is SGHRS, CDR2 YFSETQ, per germline. There are 14 residues in the CDR3. Trimming took 4 bases from V and 0 from J; bases not matched to a gene: 3. Written as DNA, the CDR3 is TGCGCCAGCAGCCCCGACAGGGACCAAGAGACCCAGTACTTC. Its translation: CASSPDRDQETQYF.

V gene TRBV24-1 combines with J gene TRBJ1-2, with 9 bases matching TRBD1. The V gene end was trimmed by 3 bases and the J gene end by 8 bases; junction bases not matched to a gene: 6. CDR1 is KGHDR, CDR2 SFDVKD, per germline. The CDR3 is 14 residues long. The CDR3 DNA follows: TGTGCCACCAGTGATCCACGGACAGGGGAAGGCTACACCTTC. Residues: CATSDPRTGEGYTF.

This chain links TRBV14 with TRBJ1-2; D is unresolved. The length of the CDR3 is 14 residues. Per germline, CDR1 SGHDN and CDR2 FVKESK. The V end lost 1 base, the J end lost 5 bases, and 11 bases lay between the germline ends. In DNA form, the CDR3 reads TGTGCCAGCAGCCAAGGACGGACGGAGTATGGCTACACCTTC. It codes for CASSQGRTEYGYTF.

The rearrangement joins TRBV7-6 to TRBJ1-3; D call uncertain. There are 15 residues in the CDR3. Per the germline V gene, CDR1 is SGHVS and CDR2 is FNYEAQ. The V end lost 4 bases, the J end lost 0 bases, and 10 bases lay between the germline ends. The DNA of the CDR3 is TGTGCCAGCAGCTCCGGAGCGAGCTCTGGAAACACCATATATTTT. Protein product: CASSSGASSGNTIYF.

This chain links TRBV18 with TRBJ1-1; D perhaps matches TRBD1 (5 bases). The CDR3 sequence is 15 residues long. The germline CDR1 and CDR2 sequences are KGHSH and LQKENI. Deletions cut 0 bases from V and 7 bases from J, with 15 bases between. The CDR3 loop is CASSPPGGEGIEAFF. CDR3 coding DNA: TGTGCCAGCTCACCACCGGGGGGAGAGGGAATTGAAGCTTTCTTT.

The chain links TRBV11-2 to TRBJ2-1; D remains ambiguous. V lost 0 bases, J lost 2 bases, and 8 bases lay in between. The CDR3 has 15 residues. The V gene's germline CDR1 is SGHAT and CDR2 FQNNGV. The CDR3, as DNA: TGTGCCAGCAGCTTAGAAACCATCCCCTACAATGAGCAGTTCTTC. Translation: CASSLETIPYNEQFF.

The chain recombines TRBV6-5 with TRBJ1-1; D possibly corresponds to TRBD1 (6 bases). Trimming removed 6 bases from V and 3 bases from J, with 11 bases in between. The CDR3 consists of 13 residues. Germline CDR1 and CDR2: MNHEY and SVGAGI. CDR3 bases: TGTGCCAGCAGAGTTAGACAGGACACTGAAGCTTTCTTT. Translation: CASRVRQDTEAFF.

This chain uses TRBV6-2 or TRBV6-3 with TRBJ2-5; D not certain. CDR3 length: 11 amino acids. The ends were cut back, 5 bases at V and 10 bases at J, with 11 bases in the middle. CDR1 is MNHEY, CDR2 SVGEGT, per germline. The CDR3 is CASSPVRIQYF. CDR3 DNA: TGTGCCAGCAGTCCCGTCAGGATCCAGTACTTC.

The chain has TRBV19 and TRBJ1-5; D gene ambiguous. The length of the CDR3 is 17 residues. Trimming stripped 1 base from V and 0 bases from J, with 13 bases between. Germline V gene sequence: CDR1 LNHDA, CDR2 SQIVND (reference sequence). The CDR3 region has the DNA TGTGCCAGTAGTATAGCCCCAGGACGGAATAGCAATCAGCCCCAGCATTTT. It translates to CASSIAPGRNSNQPQHF.

This clone appeared a few times. This chain links TRBV27 with TRBJ2-7, with a weak D call TRBD2 (5 bases). CDR3 length: 12 amino acids. Germline lookup yields CDR1 MNHEY and CDR2 SMNVEV (reference sequence). Trimming took 5 bases from V and 4 from J, leaving 9 bases between them. This chain's CDR3 is CASSPTGYEQYF. As DNA, the CDR3 is TGTGCCAGCAGTCCGACGGGGTACGAGCAGTACTTC.

This clone was observed once. This chain links TRBV15 with TRBJ1-4; maybe TRBD1 (6 bases). CDR1 is LNHNV, CDR2 YYDKDF, per germline (reference sequence). Trimming pared 10 bases from V and 2 bases from J, leaving 11 bases between. There are 13 residues in the CDR3. CDR3 in amino acids: CAIRDTTNEKLFF. In nucleotides, the CDR3 is TGTGCCATTAGGGACACCACTAATGAAAAACTGTTTTTT.